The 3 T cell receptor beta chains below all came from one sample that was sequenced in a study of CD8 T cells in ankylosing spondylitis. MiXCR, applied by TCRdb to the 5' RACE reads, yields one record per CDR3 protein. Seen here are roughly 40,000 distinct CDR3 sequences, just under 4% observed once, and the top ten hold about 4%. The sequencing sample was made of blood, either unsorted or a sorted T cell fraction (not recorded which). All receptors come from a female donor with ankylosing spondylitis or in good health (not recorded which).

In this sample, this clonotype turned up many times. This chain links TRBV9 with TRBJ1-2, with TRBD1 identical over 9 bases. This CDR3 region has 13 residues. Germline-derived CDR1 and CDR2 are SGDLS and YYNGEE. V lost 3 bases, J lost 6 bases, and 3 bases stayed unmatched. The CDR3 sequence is CASSARTGDGYTF. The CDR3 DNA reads TGTGCCAGCAGCGCCCGGACAGGGGATGGCTACACCTTC.

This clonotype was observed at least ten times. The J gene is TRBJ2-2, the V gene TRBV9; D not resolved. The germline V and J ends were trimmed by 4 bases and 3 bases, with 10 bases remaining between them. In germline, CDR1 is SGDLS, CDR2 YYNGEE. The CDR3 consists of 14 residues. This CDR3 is CASSLRVHTGELFF. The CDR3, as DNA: TGTGCCAGCAGCCTAAGGGTACACACCGGGGAGCTGTTTTTT. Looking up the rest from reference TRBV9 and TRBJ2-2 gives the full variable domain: DSGVTQTPKHLITATGQRVTLRCSPRSGDLSVYWYQQSLDQGLQFLIQYYNGEERAKGNILERFSAQQFPDLHSELNLSSLELGDSALYFCASSLRVHTGELFFGEGSRLTVL.

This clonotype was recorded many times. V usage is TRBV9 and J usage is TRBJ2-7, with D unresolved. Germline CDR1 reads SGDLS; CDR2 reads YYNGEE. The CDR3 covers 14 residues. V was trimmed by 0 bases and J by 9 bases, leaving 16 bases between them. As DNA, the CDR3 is TGTGCCAGCAGCGTAGGGGCTCAGGCCGTTGGGCAGTACTTC. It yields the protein CASSVGAQAVGQYF.